A single T cell receptor beta chain is shown here with its context. The data stem from a study of control samples from healthy donors and cancer patients. Profiled with immunoSEQ multiplex PCR; TCRdb holds only in-frame clones, not every one. The data contain under 200,000 clones, 96% of them seen just once; the ten biggest clones take up 1%. V was pared by 6 bases and J by 5 bases, with 12 bases of the junction left unmatched. The germline V gene has CDR1 SGHRS and CDR2 YFSETQ. This CDR3 contains 15 residues. This TCR was recovered from a woman aged 25-40 years in good health. Sequencing input: blood. The chain carries TRBV5-1 and TRBJ2-5; 8 positions agree with TRBD2. DNA of the CDR3: TGCGCCAGCACGGAGGTTAGCGGGAATGGGGAGACCCAGTACTTC. Its protein is CASTEVSGNGETQYF.